Presented here are 5 T cell receptor beta chains from one specimen sequenced in a study of T-cell memory formation after mild COVID-19. TCRdb reprocessed the 5' RACE reads via MiXCR and lists one record per CDR3 protein. This sample has about 82,000 distinct CDR3 sequences; about an eighth occur once, and the top ten carry about 26%. Sequencing was performed on PBMCs or a T cell subset sorted from them (not recorded which). These receptor sequences come from an adult woman who had mild COVID-19 (a few samples of this study predate the infection). Cell type and time point are not known.

The rearrangement links TRBV29-1 to TRBJ2-1; 12 positions match TRBD2. The CDR3 has 13 residues. The junction had 3 bases not matched to a gene; V was cut back by 3 bases and J by 9 bases. Germline CDR1 reads SQVTM; CDR2 reads ANQGSEA. In nucleotides, the CDR3 is TGCAGCGTTGAGACTAGCGGGAGTGGTGAGCAGTTCTTC. This sequence encodes CSVETSGSGEQFF.

The rearrangement uses TRBV7-9 and TRBJ1-1, with D possibly TRBD1 on 6 matching bases. Germline V gives CDR1 SEHNR, CDR2 FQNEAQ (reference sequence). Trimming left V 5 bases short and J 1 base short, with 14 bases between. CDR3 length equals 15 residues. CDR3 amino acids: CASSLRQVTNTEAFF. The CDR3 bases are TGTGCCAGCAGCCTTCGACAGGTCACGAACACTGAAGCTTTCTTT.

This clonotype has a handful of counts. DNA for the CDR3: TGTGCCAGCAGCTTAGTCGGCCTTTCCTACAATGAGCAGTTCTTC. Amino acids: CASSLVGLSYNEQFF. The J gene is TRBJ2-1, the V gene TRBV7-9; no reliable D call. The CDR3 is 15 amino acids. V was clipped by 1 base and J by 1 base, with 8 bases between them. Germline V gene sequence: CDR1 SEHNR, CDR2 FQNEAQ (reference sequence). The full variable domain, its missing parts supplied by reference TRBV7-9 and TRBJ2-1, is DTGVSQNPRHKITKRGQNVTFRCDPISEHNRLYWYRQTLGQGPEFLTYFQNEAQLEKSRLLSDRFSAERPKGSFSTLEIQRTEQGDSAMYLCASSLVGLSYNEQFFGPGTRLTVL.

The chain combines TRBV5-1 with TRBJ2-5; D remains ambiguous. The CDR3 has 14 residues. Trimming removed 1 base at V and 5 bases at J, with 12 bases between. Germline CDR1 reads SGHRS; CDR2 reads YFSETQ. CDR3: CASSLRGVRETQYF. In DNA form, the CDR3 reads TGCGCCAGCAGCTTGAGAGGTGTTAGGGAGACCCAGTACTTC.

V is TRBV7-6 and J is TRBJ2-7, with 7 bases fitting TRBD1. CDR3 length equals 15 residues. Germline V CDR1 and CDR2: SGHVS, FNYEAQ. Trimming took 0 bases from V and 1 from J; bases not matched to a gene: 3. CDR3 protein: CASSLARTGSYEQYF. In DNA, the CDR3 is TGTGCCAGCAGCTTAGCACGGACAGGATCCTACGAGCAGTACTTC.